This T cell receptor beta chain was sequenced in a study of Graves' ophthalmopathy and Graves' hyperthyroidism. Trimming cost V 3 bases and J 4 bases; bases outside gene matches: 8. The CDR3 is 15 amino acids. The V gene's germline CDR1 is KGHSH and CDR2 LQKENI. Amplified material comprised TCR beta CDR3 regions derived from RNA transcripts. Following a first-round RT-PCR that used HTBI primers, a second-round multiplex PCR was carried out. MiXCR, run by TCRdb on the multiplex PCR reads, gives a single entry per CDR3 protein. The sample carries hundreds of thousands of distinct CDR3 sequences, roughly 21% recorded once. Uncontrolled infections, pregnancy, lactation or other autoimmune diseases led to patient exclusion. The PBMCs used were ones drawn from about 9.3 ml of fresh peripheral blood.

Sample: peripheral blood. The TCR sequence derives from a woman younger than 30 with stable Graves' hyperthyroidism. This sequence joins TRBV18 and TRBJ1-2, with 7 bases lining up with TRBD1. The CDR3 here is CASSPEGSGGYGYTF. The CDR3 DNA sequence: TGTGCCAGCTCACCCGAAGGGTCAGGGGGCTATGGCTACACCTTC. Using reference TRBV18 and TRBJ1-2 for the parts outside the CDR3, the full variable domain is NAGVMQNPRHLVRRRGQEARLRCSPMKGHSHVYWYRQLPEEGLKFMVYLQKENIIDESGMPKERFSAEFPKEGPSILRIQQVVRGDSAAYFCASSPEGSGGYGYTFGSGTRLTVV.